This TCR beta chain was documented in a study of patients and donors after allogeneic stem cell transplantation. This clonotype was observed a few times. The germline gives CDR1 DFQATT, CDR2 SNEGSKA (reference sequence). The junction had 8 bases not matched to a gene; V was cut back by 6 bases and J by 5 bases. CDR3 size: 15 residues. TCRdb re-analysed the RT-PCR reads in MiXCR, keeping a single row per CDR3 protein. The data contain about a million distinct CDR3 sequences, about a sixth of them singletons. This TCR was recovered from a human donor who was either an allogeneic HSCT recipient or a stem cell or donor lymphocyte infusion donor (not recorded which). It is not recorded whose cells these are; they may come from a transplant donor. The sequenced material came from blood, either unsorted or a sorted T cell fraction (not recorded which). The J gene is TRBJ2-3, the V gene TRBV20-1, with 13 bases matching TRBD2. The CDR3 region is CSATSGGVVGDTQYF. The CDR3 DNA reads TGCAGTGCCACTAGCGGGGGGGTCGTTGGAGATACGCAGTATTTT.